The clone carrying this T cell receptor (beta chain) was seen once. The germline V and J ends were trimmed by 0 bases and 8 bases, with 17 bases remaining between them. The CDR3 contains 15 residues. Germline V gene data show CDR1 as SGDLS and CDR2 as YYNGEE. These data are taken from a study of blood T cell repertoires in COVID-19. Study in general: The United States, Italy and Spain provided the acute and convalescent COVID-19 samples. Sample material is recorded as cDNA or gDNA derived from T cells, B-cell-depleted T cells, or PBMCs.

In the study's own analysis: Reference gene primers were amplified, and this amplification served to estimate nucleated cell counts. Libraries were prepared by immunoSEQ multiplex PCR; TCRdb keeps only in-frame clonotypes and omits some of them. The V and J calls and clone size are taken from that table; D and trimming were inferred from the DNA. Of around 140,000 clones detected, around 82% appear once; the ten largest clones hold about two fifths. This sequence originates from a human donor in a cohort sampled during active COVID-19. The genes are TRBV9 and TRBJ1-2; D call uncertain. Sequencing was done on a sample of peripheral blood. CDR3 coding DNA: TGTGCCAGCAGCGTAGCTACGGAGGTGGGAATCGGCTACACCTTC. The encoded protein is CASSVATEVGIGYTF.